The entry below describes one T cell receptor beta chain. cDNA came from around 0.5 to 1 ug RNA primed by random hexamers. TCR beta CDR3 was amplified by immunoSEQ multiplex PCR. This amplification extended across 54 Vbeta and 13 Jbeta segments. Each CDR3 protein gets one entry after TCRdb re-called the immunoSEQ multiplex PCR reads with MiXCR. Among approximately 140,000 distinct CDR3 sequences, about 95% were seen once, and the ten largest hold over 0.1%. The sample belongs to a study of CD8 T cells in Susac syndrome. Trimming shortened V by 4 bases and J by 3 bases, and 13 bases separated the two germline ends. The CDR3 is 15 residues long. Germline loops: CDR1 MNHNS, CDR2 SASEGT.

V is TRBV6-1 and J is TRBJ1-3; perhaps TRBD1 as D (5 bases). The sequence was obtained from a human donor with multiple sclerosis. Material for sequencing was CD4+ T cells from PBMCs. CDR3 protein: CASSVGGVGGNTIYF. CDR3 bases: TGTGCCAGCAGTGTGGGGGGAGTGGGTGGAAACACCATATATTTT.